This T cell receptor (beta chain) was retrieved from a study of blood T cells in healthy people across ages. Study results and limitations: The fall in TCR beta diversity per million T cells was roughly linear with age.

In the case of this clonotype: Its specificity is unknown.

The sample providers were healthy Caucasian people from Russia, aged roughly 6 to 90. Then a second PCR, running roughly 7 to 11 cycles, was carried out with a sample-barcoded 5' primer and a J-beta primer mix. Tags on each cDNA molecule came from a template-switch adaptor with 12 random nucleotides. TCRdb re-analysed the 5' RACE reads in MiXCR, keeping a single row per CDR3 protein. The data hold 700,000 to 900,000 distinct CDR3 sequences, with about 53% observed a single time. Germline trimming cut 9 bases from V and 4 bases from J; bases unmatched to any gene: 10. Per germline, CDR1 SEHNR and CDR2 FQNEAQ (reference sequence). The CDR3 length is 14 residues.

The source of this sequence is a man older than 75 in good health. Sequencing used blood. J is TRBJ2-5 and V is TRBV7-9, with 8 bases matching TRBD1. As DNA, the CDR3 is TGTGCCAGAAGCACTGGACAGGGCGCAGAGACCCAGTACTTC. This sequence encodes CARSTGQGAETQYF.